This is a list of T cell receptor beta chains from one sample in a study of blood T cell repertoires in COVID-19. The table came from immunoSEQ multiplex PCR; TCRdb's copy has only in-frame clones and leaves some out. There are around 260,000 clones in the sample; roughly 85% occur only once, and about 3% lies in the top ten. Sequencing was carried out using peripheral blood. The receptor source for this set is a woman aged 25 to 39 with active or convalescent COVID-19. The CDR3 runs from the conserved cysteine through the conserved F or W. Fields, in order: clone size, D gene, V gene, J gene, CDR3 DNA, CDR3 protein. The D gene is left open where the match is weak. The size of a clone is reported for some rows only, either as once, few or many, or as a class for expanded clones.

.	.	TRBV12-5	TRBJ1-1	TGTGCTAGTGGTTTCGGGGGGGCTGGGCCCGCTTTCTTT	CASGFGGAGPAFF
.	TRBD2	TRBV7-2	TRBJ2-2	TGTGCCAGCAGCTTCATGACTAGCGCCGGGGAGCTGTTTTTT	CASSFMTSAGELFF
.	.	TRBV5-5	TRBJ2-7	TGTGCCAGCAGCTTGGAGAGGGAGCAGTACTTC	CASSLEREQYF
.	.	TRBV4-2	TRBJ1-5	TGTGCCAGCAGCCAAGAGGTCGGTTATAGCAATCAGCCCCAGCATTTT	CASSQEVGYSNQPQHF
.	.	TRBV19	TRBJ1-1	TGTGCCAGTACACGAGGTGGAAAGGGGACTGAAGCTTTCTTT	CASTRGGKGTEAFF
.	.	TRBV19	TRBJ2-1	TGTGCCAGTAGCAACAACGAGGAGCGGCAGTTCTTC	CASSNNEERQFF
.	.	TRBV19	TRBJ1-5	TGTGCCAGTACCGGCAGGGCAGGCCGTGGGCCCCAGCATTTT	CASTGRAGRGPQHF
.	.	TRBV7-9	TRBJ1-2	TGTGCCAGCAGCCCCGCCGCGGGGTCTTACACCTTC	CASSPAAGSYTF
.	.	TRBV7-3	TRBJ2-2	TGTGCCAGCAGCTTTGGGGGCCGCACCGGGGAGCTGTTTTTT	CASSFGGRTGELFF
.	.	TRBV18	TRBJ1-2	TGTGCCAGCTCACCCGTCCGGACAGCCCAACCTGAAGTGGTGGCTATGCGGGGCTACACCTTC	CASSPVRTAQPEVVAMRGYTF
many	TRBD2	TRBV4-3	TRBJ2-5	TGCGCCAGCAGCCAAGAGCGGGGGGGCCAAGAGACCCAGTACTTC	CASSQERGGQETQYF
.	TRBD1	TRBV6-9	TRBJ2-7	TGTGCCAGCAGTTATCCCCTGGGACAGAGGAGCTACGAGCAGTACTTC	CASSYPLGQRSYEQYF
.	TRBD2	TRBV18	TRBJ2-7	TGTGCCAGCTCACTATCGGGACTAGCGGGGATCTACGAGCAGTACTTC	CASSLSGLAGIYEQYF
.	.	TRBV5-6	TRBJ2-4	TGTGCCAGCAGCTTCCTTGTCAAAAACATTCAGTACTTC	CASSFLVKNIQYF
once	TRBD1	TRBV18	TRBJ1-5	TGTGCCAGCTCTCTCGACAGGGCCGCGCCCCAGCATTTT	CASSLDRAAPQHF
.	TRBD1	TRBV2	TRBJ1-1	TGTGCCAGCAGTCGCATGACAGGGTACACTGAAGCTTTCTTT	CASSRMTGYTEAFF
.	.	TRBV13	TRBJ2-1	TGTGCCAGCCAAGGCCGGGGGTCAAATGAGCAGTTCTTC	CASQGRGSNEQFF
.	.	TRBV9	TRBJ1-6	TGTGCCAGCAGCGTAGTGGACGAGGGTTCGACACCCCTCCACTTT	CASSVVDEGSTPLHF
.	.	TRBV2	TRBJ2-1	TGTGCCAGCAGGCCCCTGGACTATCAAAATGGTGAGCAGTTCTTC	CASRPLDYQNGEQFF
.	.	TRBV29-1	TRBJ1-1	TGCAGCGTTGACGGGGAGACAAAGGGCACTGAAGCTTTCTTT	CSVDGETKGTEAFF
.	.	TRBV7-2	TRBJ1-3	TGTGCCAGCAGCCTGCGACACCTCTCTGGAAACACCATATATTTT	CASSLRHLSGNTIYF
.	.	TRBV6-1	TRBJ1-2	TGTGCCAGCAGTGAGGTGGAGGCAAACTATGGCTACACCTTC	CASSEVEANYGYTF
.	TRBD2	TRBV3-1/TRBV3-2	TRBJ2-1	TGTGCCAGCAGCCAACTAGCGGGGGGGATATATGAGCAGTTCTTC	CASSQLAGGIYEQFF
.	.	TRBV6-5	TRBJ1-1	TGTGCCAGCAGTTACCGTCTGGCAAAAAACACTGAAGCTTTCTTT	CASSYRLAKNTEAFF
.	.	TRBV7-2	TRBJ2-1	TGTGCCAGCAGTACCGGGACTGTCTCCTACAATGAGCAGTTCTTC	CASSTGTVSYNEQFF
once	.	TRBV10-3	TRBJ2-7	TGTGCCATCAGTGAGTCGGGCGGGACAGCCTACGAGCAGTACTTC	CAISESGGTAYEQYF
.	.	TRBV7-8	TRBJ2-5	TGTGCCAGCAGCTTAGACAGGGTACAAGAGACCCAGTACTTC	CASSLDRVQETQYF
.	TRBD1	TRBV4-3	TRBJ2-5	TGCGCCAGCAGCCACCGGACTCGGTTTGGACAGGGAGGTAGGGGGCCAGAGACCCAGTACTTC	CASSHRTRFGQGGRGPETQYF
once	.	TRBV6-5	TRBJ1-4	TGTGCCAGCAGTTACTCGGGGCCGCGGAATGAAAAACTGTTTTTT	CASSYSGPRNEKLFF
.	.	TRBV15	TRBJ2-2	TGTGCCACCAGCAGAGAGAAAAGGGGCGATGACACCGGGGAGCTGTTTTTT	CATSREKRGDDTGELFF
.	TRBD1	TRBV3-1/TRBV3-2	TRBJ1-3	TGTGCCAGCGGGGGGACAGCCACTGGAAACACCATATATTTT	CASGGTATGNTIYF
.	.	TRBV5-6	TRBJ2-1	TGTGCCAGCAGCTTTGATGGGGGCCCCTACAATGAGCAGTTCTTC	CASSFDGGPYNEQFF
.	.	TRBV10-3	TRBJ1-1	TGTGCCACCACTATGAACACTGAAGCTTTCTTT	CATTMNTEAFF
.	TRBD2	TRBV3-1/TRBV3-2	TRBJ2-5	TGTGCCAGCAGCCAAGGAACTAGCGGGGGTGAGACCCAGTACTTC	CASSQGTSGGETQYF
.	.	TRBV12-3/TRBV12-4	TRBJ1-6	TGTGCCAGCAGTCCGGGTGATTCACCCCTCCACTTT	CASSPGDSPLHF
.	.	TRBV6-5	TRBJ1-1	TGTGCCAGCAGTTACTCGTCCAGAACTGAAGCTTTCTTT	CASSYSSRTEAFF
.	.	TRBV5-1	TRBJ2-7	TGCGCCAGCAGCTTCGCCGGTAACTCCTACGAGCAGTACTTC	CASSFAGNSYEQYF
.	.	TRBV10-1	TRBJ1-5	TGCGCCAGCAGTGAAGTAGGGGGACGCAATCAGCCCCAGCATTTT	CASSEVGGRNQPQHF
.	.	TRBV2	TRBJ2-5	TGTGCCAGCAGTGCGTACCAAGAGACCCAGTACTTC	CASSAYQETQYF
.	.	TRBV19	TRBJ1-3	TGTGCCAGTAGTATATTCGCTGGAAACACCATATATTTT	CASSIFAGNTIYF
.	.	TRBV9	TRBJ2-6	TGTGCCAGCAGCGTGGGAGGTTCTGGGGCCAACGTCCTGACTTTC	CASSVGGSGANVLTF
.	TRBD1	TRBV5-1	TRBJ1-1	TGCGCCAGCAGCCGAAAGACAGGGGCGAACACTGAAGCTTTCTTT	CASSRKTGANTEAFF
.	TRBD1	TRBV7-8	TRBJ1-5	TGTGCCAGCAGCTCTTTAATTACAGGGGGCCAGGGCAATCAGCCCCAGCATTTT	CASSSLITGGQGNQPQHF
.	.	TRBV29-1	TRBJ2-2	TGCAGCGTTGAAATCCCCCGTGCAGGGGTGGTCAGGAGCGGGGAGCTGTTTTTT	CSVEIPRAGVVRSGELFF
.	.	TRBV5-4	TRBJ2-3	TGTGCCAGCAGCTTCGGACAGAGCACAGATACGCAGTATTTT	CASSFGQSTDTQYF
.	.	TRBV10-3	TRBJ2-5	TGTGCCATCAGACCCGGGACAATGGGGGAGACCCAGTACTTC	CAIRPGTMGETQYF
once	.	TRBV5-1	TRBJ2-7	TGCGCCAGTGCTCAGGGCTACGAGCAGTACTTC	CASAQGYEQYF
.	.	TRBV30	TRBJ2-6	TGTGCCTGGAGTGGAATAGGGCCGGTAGGGGGAGACTCTGGGGCCAACGTCCTGACTTTC	CAWSGIGPVGGDSGANVLTF